Presented here are 31 T cell receptor beta chains from one specimen sequenced in a study of beta chain features in type 1 diabetes. As every portion of the isolated RNA was reverse transcribed, the sequencing read expressed TCRB transcripts. TCRdb's copy holds only in-frame clones and misses some; the assay was immunoSEQ multiplex PCR. The data show 200,000 to 250,000 clones, roughly 11% seen once. The sequenced sample was central memory CD4+ T cells from blood. The receptor source for this set is a man between 18 and 29 years old in good health.

The chain combines TRBV4-3 with TRBJ1-5; D might be TRBD1 (5 bases). Germline loops: CDR1 LGHNA, CDR2 YSLEER. V lost 0 bases, J lost 6 bases, and 6 bases lay in between. CDR3 length: 13 residues. The CDR3 region is CASSQDTGQPQHF. The CDR3 DNA reads TGCGCCAGCAGCCAAGACACAGGTCAGCCCCAGCATTTT.

The chain uses TRBV18 and TRBJ2-3, with 9 bases fitting TRBD2. V was clipped by 3 bases and J by 4 bases; unmatched bases: 11. Germline V gene lookup returns CDR1 KGHSH and CDR2 LQKENI. The CDR3 extends over 17 amino acids. The CDR3 nucleotides are TGTGCCAGCTCACCCTCCCAATTAGCGGGAGTGGCAGATACGCAGTATTTT. Translating it yields CASSPSQLAGVADTQYF.

The J gene is TRBJ2-1, the V gene TRBV7-2; 7 bases agree with TRBD1. Germline values: CDR1 SGHTA, CDR2 FQGNSA. With 5 bases clipped from V and 0 bases from J, the junction kept 4 bases outside the gene matches. This CDR3 is 15 amino acids long. The CDR3: CASSTDRSSYNEQFF. As DNA, the CDR3 is TGTGCCAGCAGCACGGACAGGAGCTCCTACAATGAGCAGTTCTTC.

V and J are TRBV2 and TRBJ2-7; D may be TRBD1 or TRBD2 (5 bases each). This CDR3 comprises 13 residues. Germline assignment: CDR1 SNHLY and CDR2 FYNNEI. The germline V and J ends were trimmed by 8 bases and 2 bases, with 13 bases remaining between them. CDR3 DNA sequence: TGTGCCAGCGTCCGGATGGGGGCCTACGAGCAGTACTTC. It is translated as CASVRMGAYEQYF.

The genes are TRBV7-6 and TRBJ2-1; 10 positions match TRBD2. Germline CDR1 is SGHVS and CDR2 is FNYEAQ. V shed 2 bases, J shed 2 bases, and the junction held 6 bases outside the gene matches. The CDR3 covers 17 residues. CDR3 in DNA: TGTGCCAGCAGCTTACTAGCGGGAGAACCCCCCTACAATGAGCAGTTCTTC. This translates into CASSLLAGEPPYNEQFF.

The chain uses TRBV29-1 and TRBJ2-3; 9 bases fit TRBD1. V shed 4 bases and J 8 bases; nucleotides not matched to a gene: 4. CDR3 length equals 12 residues. Germline assignment: CDR1 SQVTM and CDR2 ANQGSEA. Written as DNA, the CDR3 is TGCAGCGTTGGACAGGGGGTGGGTACGCAGTATTTT. Its translation is CSVGQGVGTQYF.

This clone has more than one count but fewer than ten. V usage is TRBV7-9 and J usage is TRBJ2-1; D not certain. V was cut by 1 base and J by 5 bases, with 12 bases left in between. Germline V CDR1 and CDR2: SEHNR, FQNEAQ (reference sequence). The CDR3 loop spans 15 amino acids. The CDR3 nucleotides read TGTGCCAGCAGCTTAGTAGGGATGTCGCACAATGAGCAGTTCTTC. Translation gives CASSLVGMSHNEQFF.

Here the CDR3 reads CASSPRDRETGELFF. In DNA form, the CDR3 reads TGTGCCAGCAGCCCGCGGGACAGGGAGACCGGGGAGCTGTTTTTT. The chain has TRBV7-9 and TRBJ2-2; 9 positions agree with TRBD1. CDR3 length: 15 amino acids. Germline V gene data show CDR1 as SEHNR and CDR2 as FQNEAQ (reference sequence). J was trimmed by 5 bases and V by 5 bases; bases with no gene match: 6.

The V gene is TRBV5-1, the J gene TRBJ2-7, with 9 positions matching TRBD2. Germline trimming cut 7 bases from V and 5 bases from J; bases unmatched to any gene: 10. The CDR3 is 14 residues long. From germline, CDR1 is SGHRS and CDR2 YFSETQ. The CDR3, as DNA: TGCGCCAGCGCCCTGACTAGCGGCCCCCACGAGCAGTACTTC. The encoded protein is CASALTSGPHEQYF.

The chain couples TRBV11-1 to TRBJ1-1; 9 positions match TRBD1. This CDR3 is 15 amino acids long. Germline assignment: CDR1 SGHAT and CDR2 FQDESV (reference sequence). Trimming took 5 bases from V and 4 from J; bases not matched to a gene: 8. CDR3 sequence reads: CASSSRGQGSTEAFF. CDR3 nucleotides: TGTGCCAGCAGCAGCAGAGGACAGGGGAGCACTGAAGCTTTCTTT.

The chain is built from TRBV5-5 and TRBJ2-5; D is unclear. The V and J ends lost 4 bases and 2 bases respectively, with 9 bases between them. CDR1 and CDR2 (germline): SGHKS, YYEKEE (reference sequence). The CDR3 has 13 amino acids. Here the CDR3 reads CASSIRRQETQYF. The CDR3 DNA follows: TGTGCCAGCAGCATACGACGGCAAGAGACCCAGTACTTC.

The CDR3 DNA sequence: TGCGCCAGCAGCTCCGACTTGTTAAATACGCAGTATTTT. This translates into CASSSDLLNTQYF. The V gene is TRBV5-1, the J gene TRBJ2-3; no reliable D call. Germline V gene sequence: CDR1 SGHRS, CDR2 YFSETQ. The CDR3 spans 13 residues. V lost 3 bases and J lost 7, with 12 bases in between.

As regards this clone: Other DNA sequences in the same sample also yield this CDR3. The chain couples TRBV30 to TRBJ2-5; possible D gene TRBD2, 6 bases. In germline, CDR1 is GTSNPN, CDR2 SVGIG (reference sequence). With 4 bases removed from V and 4 bases from J, the gap between germline ends came to 7 bases. CDR3 size: 11 residues. The CDR3 sequence: CAWTGGETQYF. As DNA, the CDR3 is TGTGCCTGGACCGGGGGAGAGACCCAGTACTTC. The entire variable domain, with the rest obtained from reference TRBV30 and TRBJ2-5, is as follows: SQTIHQWPATLVQPVGSPLSLECTVEGTSNPNLYWYRQAAGRGLQLLFYSVGIGQISSEVPQNLSASRPQDRQFILSSKKLLLSDSGFYLCAWTGGETQYFGPGTRLLVL.

With regard to this clone: The sample contains more than one DNA sequence encoding this CDR3. This chain connects TRBV7-2 to TRBJ2-5; 10 positions agree with TRBD1. There are 14 residues in the CDR3. After removal of 4 bases from V and 3 bases from J, the junction contained 2 bases not matched to a gene. Germline CDR1 and CDR2: SGHTA and FQGNSA. The CDR3 reads CASSSTGGEETQYF. The CDR3 coding sequence is TGTGCCAGCAGCTCGACAGGGGGCGAAGAGACCCAGTACTTC.

The chain has TRBV5-1 and TRBJ2-7; no definite D call. V shed 5 bases and J shed 0 bases, with 9 bases lying between them. The germline CDR1 and CDR2 sequences are SGHRS and YFSETQ. The CDR3 spans 13 residues. The CDR3: CASSPPYSYEQYF. As DNA, the CDR3 is TGCGCCAGCAGTCCACCTTACTCCTACGAGCAGTACTTC.

This clone was detected a few times. This sequence joins TRBV15 and TRBJ2-2; possibly TRBD2 for D (5 bases). Looked up from germline, CDR1 is LNHNV and CDR2 is YYDKDF (reference sequence). The V end was cut by 1 base, the J end by 5 bases, with 14 bases between. The CDR3 is 16 residues long. DNA of the CDR3: TGTGCCACCAGCAGAGGAGGAGGAACCCGTACCGGGGAGCTGTTTTTT. Amino acid sequence: CATSRGGGTRTGELFF. Using reference TRBV15 and TRBJ2-2 for the parts outside the CDR3, the full variable domain is DAMVIQNPRYQVTQFGKPVTLSCSQTLNHNVMYWYQQKSSQAPKLLFHYYDKDFNNEADTPDNFQSRRPNTSFCFLDIRSPGLGDTAMYLCATSRGGGTRTGELFFGEGSRLTVL.

This clone occurred a few times. V usage is TRBV30 and J usage is TRBJ1-1, with a possible D match to TRBD1 (5 bases). Per the germline V gene, CDR1 is GTSNPN and CDR2 is SVGIG (reference sequence). Between the trimmed V and J ends, which lost 5 bases and 2 bases, there was a span of 18 bases. The CDR3 extends over 15 amino acids. The DNA for the CDR3 is TGTGCCTGGTCCCCGGGCGGGACCGCTAACACTGAAGCTTTCTTT. Protein product: CAWSPGGTANTEAFF.

The gene calls are TRBV6-5 and TRBJ2-5; TRBD1 agrees at 7 bases. The germline V gene encodes CDR1 MNHEY and CDR2 SVGAGI. The V segment lost 5 bases and the J segment 5 bases; nucleotides outside the gene matches: 5. The CDR3 sequence is 13 residues long. CDR3 DNA sequence: TGTGCCAGCAGTGACAGGGAAAGGGAGACCCAGTACTTC. Translation: CASSDRERETQYF.

Worth noting for this clone: The sample carries other DNA sequences with the same CDR3. The chain has TRBV29-1 and TRBJ2-1; D call uncertain. Germline-derived CDR1 and CDR2 are SQVTM and ANQGSEA. V was shortened by 0 bases and J by 6 bases, with 3 bases between the two germline ends. The CDR3 loop spans 11 amino acids. The CDR3 nucleotides are TGCAGCGTTGAAGACCTCAATGAGCAGTTCTTC. Translating gives CSVEDLNEQFF.

This clone was observed a handful of times. The genes are TRBV25-1 and TRBJ2-1, with 8 bases lining up with TRBD2. Germline loops: CDR1 MGHDK, CDR2 SYGVNS. The CDR3 spans 17 residues. J gave up 0 bases and V 3 bases, and 7 bases lay outside the gene matches. In DNA form, the CDR3 reads TGTGCCAGCAGTGAGTCGAGCGGGAGTAACTCCTACAATGAGCAGTTCTTC. It yields the protein CASSESSGSNSYNEQFF.

The V call is TRBV6-1, the J call TRBJ2-7, with 11 bases identical to TRBD2. The germline V gene has CDR1 MNHNS and CDR2 SASEGT. The CDR3 is made up of 15 amino acids. The V and J ends lost 6 bases and 4 bases, in that order; junction bases with no gene match: 8. DNA for the CDR3: TGTGCCAGCAGAGCACTAGCGGGAGCTTTGTACGAGCAGTACTTC. Translated: CASRALAGALYEQYF.

V and J are TRBV29-1 and TRBJ2-5, with D perhaps TRBD2 (5 bases). V lost 7 bases to trimming and J lost 5 bases, with 20 bases between them. The CDR3 is made up of 14 amino acids. Per the germline V gene, CDR1 is SQVTM and CDR2 is ANQGSEA. The CDR3 loop reads CSAQDSGKVETQYF. In DNA form, the CDR3 reads TGCAGCGCGCAGGACTCGGGGAAGGTGGAGACCCAGTACTTC.

This clone was counted ten times or more. At one end, the junction sequence differs from germline, possibly due to a read error. DNA for the CDR3: TGTGCTAGCAGCCCGCTCGAGACCCAGTACTTC. Translating it yields CASSPLETQYF. The gene calls are TRBV7-7 and TRBJ2-5; the D is unclear. The CDR3 runs 11 residues. CDR1 and CDR2 from the germline V gene are SSHAT and FNYEAQ (reference sequence).

This chain joins TRBV5-4 and TRBJ2-5; a weak D match, TRBD2 (5 bases). CDR1 and CDR2 from the germline V gene are SGHNT and YYREEE (reference sequence). This CDR3 has 15 residues. Trimming cost V 4 bases and J 5 bases, with 18 bases left between them. The CDR3 coding sequence is TGTGCCAGCAGCCCCTCCGGGGAGCGCTGGGAGACCCAGTACTTC. Protein sequence: CASSPSGERWETQYF. Full variable domain (remainder filled in from reference TRBV5-4 and TRBJ2-5): ETGVTQSPTHLIKTRGQQVTLRCSSQSGHNTVSWYQQALGQGPQFIFQYYREEENGRGNFPPRFSGLQFPNYSSELNVNALELDDSALYLCASSPSGERWETQYFGPGTRLLVL.

This clone was found once. CDR3 region: CASSSVGPANYGYTF. In DNA form, the CDR3 reads TGCGCCAGCAGCTCGGTGGGACCGGCGAACTATGGCTACACCTTC. The V gene is TRBV5-1, the J gene TRBJ1-2; a weak D match, TRBD1 (5 bases). The V gene's germline CDR1 is SGHRS and CDR2 YFSETQ. V lost 3 bases, J lost 2 bases, and 14 bases lay in between. The CDR3 runs 15 residues.

This chain connects TRBV28 to TRBJ2-7; TRBD2 is a possible D gene (6 bases). V was clipped by 11 bases and J by 3 bases, with 14 bases between them. The CDR3 length is 12 residues. Germline CDR1 is MDHEN and CDR2 is SYDVKM. The DNA for the CDR3 is TGTGCCGTGAGCGGGTCTCGCTACGAGCAGTACTTC. Translated: CAVSGSRYEQYF.

This clone was recorded a few times. The chain has TRBV29-1 and TRBJ2-7; D remains ambiguous. Germline loops: CDR1 SQVTM, CDR2 ANQGSEA. The ends were cut back, 4 bases at V and 2 bases at J, with 12 bases in the middle. This CDR3 has 13 amino acids. The CDR3 region is CSVAPSKAYEQYF. Here the CDR3 DNA reads TGCAGCGTTGCTCCTAGTAAGGCCTACGAGCAGTACTTC.

This clone was counted between two and nine times. This rearrangement joins TRBV29-1 to TRBJ1-3, with D maybe TRBD1 (5 bases). The V and J ends lost 1 base and 3 bases respectively, with 10 bases between them. The CDR3 runs to 14 residues. Germline V lookup: CDR1 SQVTM, CDR2 ANQGSEA. The CDR3 sequence is CSVEGGLFGNTIYF. CDR3 bases: TGCAGCGTTGAAGGGGGACTCTTTGGAAACACCATATATTTT.

This clone has just a few counts. The CDR3 here is CASSDVGGKTNEKLFF. CDR3 sequence (DNA): TGTGCCAGCAGTGACGTCGGAGGGAAAACTAATGAAAAACTGTTTTTT. The rearrangement links TRBV2 to TRBJ1-4, with D unresolved. Germline V CDR1 and CDR2: SNHLY, FYNNEI. The CDR3 contains 16 residues. The germline V and J ends were trimmed by 3 bases and 1 base, with 12 bases remaining between them.

The genes are TRBV4-3 and TRBJ2-3, with 7 bases matching TRBD1. There are 17 residues in the CDR3. V lost 4 bases and J lost 3; bases outside the gene matches: 13. The germline CDR1 and CDR2 sequences are LGHNA and YSLEER. CDR3 DNA sequence: TGCGCCAGCAGCCTTACGCCCCAGGGGGTGGGAACAGATACGCAGTATTTT. It encodes CASSLTPQGVGTDTQYF.

The chain couples TRBV29-1 to TRBJ2-7; D possibly matches TRBD1 or TRBD2 (5 bases each). The ends were cut back, 5 bases at V and 5 bases at J, with 22 bases in the middle. The CDR3 consists of 15 residues. Per germline, CDR1 SQVTM and CDR2 ANQGSEA. As DNA, the CDR3 is TGCAGCGTTACCGGGACGGGTTCGGCGGGCCACGAGCAGTACTTC. Translation: CSVTGTGSAGHEQYF.